This T cell receptor beta chain was sequenced during a study of blood T cell repertoires in COVID-19 (dated by TCRdb to 2018 to 2020). Some background on the complete study: Samples from collaborators originated in the United States, Italy and Spain and spanned both the acute and convalescent phases of COVID-19. The material from the prospective study consisted of cDNA or gDNA derived from T cells, B-cell-depleted T cells, or PBMCs. Deeply sampled blood TCRbeta repertoires from subjects exposed to, actively infected with, or recovered from COVID-19 were included in the dataset. The repertoires were released in a freely available public database meant as a resource for research on the immune response to SARS-CoV-2. The samples were drawn from the first 160 participants of the ongoing ImmuneRACE study and from over 950 subjects provided by 6 global collaborators. A de-identified subject ID, COVID-19 status, age in years and sex were almost always included in the sample metadata. Where available, HLA class I and class II types were taken from metadata supplied by the sample provider and were not determined by assay-based typing. On the study overall, not on this receptor specifically: Clinical and demographic metadata were provided uncurated, with the amount varying by source and participant.

This clone appeared once. The target of this receptor is not known. Base qualities are missing; no much larger clone stands one base away. TCRbeta CDR3 regions were amplified from genomic DNA by means of the immunoSEQ Assay, a bias-controlled multiplex PCR. Per the source publication's procedure: Nucleated cell counts per sample were estimated from amplification of reference gene primers within the assay. To quantify the absolute abundance of each unique TCRbeta CDR3 rearrangement, sequence reads were collapsed and filtered. Productive Simpson clonality was computed per sample as the square root of Simpson's diversity index over productive rearrangements. TCRdb holds this immuneACCESS table with in-frame rearrangements only. Some clones are missing; in checked studies, unresolved V genes explain under half, and the rest has no known cause. D and trimming come from the DNA, and the V and J calls and clone size come from that table. Within this sample are 40,000 to 50,000 clones, with roughly 91% of them counted one time only. The ten largest account for about 10% of the sample.

Collaborating institutions collected whole blood in K2EDTA tubes following their own protocols. For TCRbeta analysis, collaborators shipped samples as frozen whole blood, isolated PBMCs, or DNA extracted from either of those sample types. Based on the germline V gene, the CDR1 and CDR2 sequences are MDHEN and SYDVKM. Trimming at the junction amounts to 2 bases on V and 7 bases on J, and the germline ends lie 15 bases apart. The CDR3 measures 14 amino acids from cysteine to phenylalanine. CDR3 DNA is the only sequence kept; it has 42 bases, read in frame from the first base. The chain couples TRBV28 to TRBJ2-7; TRBD2 might be the D gene, on 6 matching bases. Sequencing was done on a sample of peripheral blood. The sequence derives from a man aged 45-60 years with active COVID-19. The nucleotides are TGTGCCAGCAGTTTAACCGGAGGGCCGGGGGAGCAGTACTTC. Its translation is CASSLTGGPGEQYF.